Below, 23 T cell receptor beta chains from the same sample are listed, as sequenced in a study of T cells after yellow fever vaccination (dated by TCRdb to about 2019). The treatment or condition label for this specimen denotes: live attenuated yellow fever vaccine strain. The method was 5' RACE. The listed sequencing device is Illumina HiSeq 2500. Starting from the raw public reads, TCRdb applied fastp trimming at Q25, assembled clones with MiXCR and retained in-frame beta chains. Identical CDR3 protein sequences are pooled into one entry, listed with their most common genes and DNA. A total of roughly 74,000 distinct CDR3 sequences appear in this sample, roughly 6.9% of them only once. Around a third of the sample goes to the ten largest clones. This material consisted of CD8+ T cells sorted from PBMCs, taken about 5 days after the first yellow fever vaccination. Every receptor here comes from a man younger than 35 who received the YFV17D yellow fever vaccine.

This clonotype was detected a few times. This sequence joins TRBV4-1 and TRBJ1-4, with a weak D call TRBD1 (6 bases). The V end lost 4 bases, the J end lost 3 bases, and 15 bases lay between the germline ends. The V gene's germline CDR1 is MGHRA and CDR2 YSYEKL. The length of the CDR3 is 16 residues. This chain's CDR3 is CASSPKPGAANEKLFF. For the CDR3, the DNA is TGCGCCAGCAGCCCCAAACCGGGGGCTGCTAATGAAAAACTGTTTTTT.

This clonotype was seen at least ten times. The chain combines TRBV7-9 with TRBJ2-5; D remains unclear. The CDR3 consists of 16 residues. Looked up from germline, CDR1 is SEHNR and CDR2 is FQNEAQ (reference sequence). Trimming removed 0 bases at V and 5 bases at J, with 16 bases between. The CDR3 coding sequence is TGTGCCAGCAGCTTAGCGATAAGCAAATCACAGGAGACCCAGTACTTC. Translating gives CASSLAISKSQETQYF.

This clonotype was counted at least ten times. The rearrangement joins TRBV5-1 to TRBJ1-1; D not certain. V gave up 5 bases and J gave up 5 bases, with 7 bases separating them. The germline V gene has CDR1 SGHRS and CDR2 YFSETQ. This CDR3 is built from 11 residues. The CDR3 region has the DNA TGCGCCAGCAGGGTGGGAACTGAAGCTTTCTTT. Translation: CASRVGTEAFF.

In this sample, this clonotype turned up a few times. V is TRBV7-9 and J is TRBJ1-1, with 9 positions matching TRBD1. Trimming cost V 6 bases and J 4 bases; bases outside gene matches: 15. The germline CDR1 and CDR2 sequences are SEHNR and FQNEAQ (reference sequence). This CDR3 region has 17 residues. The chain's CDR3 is CASRRPSGTGSVTEAFF. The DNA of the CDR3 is TGTGCCAGCAGACGCCCCTCTGGGACAGGGTCGGTCACTGAAGCTTTCTTT. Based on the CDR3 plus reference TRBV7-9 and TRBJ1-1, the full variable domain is DTGVSQNPRHKITKRGQNVTFRCDPISEHNRLYWYRQTLGQGPEFLTYFQNEAQLEKSRLLSDRFSAERPKGSFSTLEIQRTEQGDSAMYLCASRRPSGTGSVTEAFFGQGTRLTVV.

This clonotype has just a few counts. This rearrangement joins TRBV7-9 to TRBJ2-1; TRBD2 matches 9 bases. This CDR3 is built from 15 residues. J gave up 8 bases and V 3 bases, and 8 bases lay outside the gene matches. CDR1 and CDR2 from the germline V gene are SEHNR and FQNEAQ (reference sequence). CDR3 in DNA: TGTGCCAGCAGCTTGGTCCGACTAGCGGAACATGAGCAGTTCTTC. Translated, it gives CASSLVRLAEHEQFF.

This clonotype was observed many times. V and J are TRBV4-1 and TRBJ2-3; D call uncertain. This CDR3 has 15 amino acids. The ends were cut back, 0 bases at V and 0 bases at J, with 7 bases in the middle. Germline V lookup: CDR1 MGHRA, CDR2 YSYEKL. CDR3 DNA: TGCGCCAGCAGCCAAGATGGGGAAAGCACAGATACGCAGTATTTT. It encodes CASSQDGESTDTQYF.

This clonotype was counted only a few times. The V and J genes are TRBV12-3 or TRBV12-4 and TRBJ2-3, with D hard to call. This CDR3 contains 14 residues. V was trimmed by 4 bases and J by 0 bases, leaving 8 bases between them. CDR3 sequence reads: CASSSLTSTDTQYF. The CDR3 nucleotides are TGTGCCAGCAGTTCCTTGACTAGCACAGATACGCAGTATTTT.

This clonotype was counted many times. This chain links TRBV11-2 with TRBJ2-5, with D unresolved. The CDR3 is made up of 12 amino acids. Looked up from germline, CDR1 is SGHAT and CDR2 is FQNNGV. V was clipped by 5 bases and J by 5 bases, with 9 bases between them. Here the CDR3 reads CASSPILETQYF. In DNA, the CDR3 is TGTGCCAGCAGCCCGATACTTGAGACCCAGTACTTC.

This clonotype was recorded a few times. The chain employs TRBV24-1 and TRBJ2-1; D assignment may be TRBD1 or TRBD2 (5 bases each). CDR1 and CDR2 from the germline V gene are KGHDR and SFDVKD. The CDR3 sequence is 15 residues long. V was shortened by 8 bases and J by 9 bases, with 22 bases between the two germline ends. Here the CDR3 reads CATTLPGEGLGEQFF. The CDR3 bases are TGTGCCACCACCTTACCCGGAGAGGGGTTGGGTGAGCAGTTCTTC.

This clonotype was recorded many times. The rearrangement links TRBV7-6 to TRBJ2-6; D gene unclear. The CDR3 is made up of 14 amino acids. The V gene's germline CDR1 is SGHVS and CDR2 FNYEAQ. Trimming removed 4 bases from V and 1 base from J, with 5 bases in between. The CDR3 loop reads CASSSNSGANVLTF. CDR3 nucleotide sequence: TGTGCCAGCAGCTCGAATTCTGGGGCCAACGTCCTGACTTTC.

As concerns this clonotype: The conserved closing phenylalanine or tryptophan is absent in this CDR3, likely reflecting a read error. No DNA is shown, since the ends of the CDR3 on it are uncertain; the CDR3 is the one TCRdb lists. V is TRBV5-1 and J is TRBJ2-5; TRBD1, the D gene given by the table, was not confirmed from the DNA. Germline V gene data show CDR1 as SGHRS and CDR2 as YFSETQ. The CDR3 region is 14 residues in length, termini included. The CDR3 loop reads CASSLSFLVGATSI.

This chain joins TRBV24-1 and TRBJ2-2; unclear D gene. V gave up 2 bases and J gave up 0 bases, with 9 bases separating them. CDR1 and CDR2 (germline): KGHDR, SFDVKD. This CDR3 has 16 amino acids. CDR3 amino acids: CATSDSDGTNTGELFF. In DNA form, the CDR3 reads TGTGCCACCAGTGATTCTGACGGAACGAACACCGGGGAGCTGTTTTTT.

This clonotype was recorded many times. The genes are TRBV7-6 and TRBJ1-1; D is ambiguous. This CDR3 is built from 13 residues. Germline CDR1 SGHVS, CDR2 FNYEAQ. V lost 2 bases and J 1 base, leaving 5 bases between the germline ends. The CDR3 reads CASSLSENTEAFF. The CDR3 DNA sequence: TGTGCCAGCAGCTTATCAGAGAACACTGAAGCTTTCTTT.

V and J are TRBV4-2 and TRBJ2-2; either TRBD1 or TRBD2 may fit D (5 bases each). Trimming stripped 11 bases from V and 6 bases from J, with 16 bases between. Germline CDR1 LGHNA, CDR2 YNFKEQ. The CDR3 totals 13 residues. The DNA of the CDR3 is TGTGCCGCGAGGGGAAGAGACGCCGGGGAGCTGTTTTTT. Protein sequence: CAARGRDAGELFF.

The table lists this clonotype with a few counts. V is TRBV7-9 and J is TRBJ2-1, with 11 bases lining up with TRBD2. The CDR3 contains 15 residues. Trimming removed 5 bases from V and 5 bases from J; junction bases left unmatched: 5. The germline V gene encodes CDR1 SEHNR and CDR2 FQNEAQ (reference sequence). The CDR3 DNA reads TGTGCCAGCAGCCCCTGGACTAGCGGGCACAATGAGCAGTTCTTC. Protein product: CASSPWTSGHNEQFF.

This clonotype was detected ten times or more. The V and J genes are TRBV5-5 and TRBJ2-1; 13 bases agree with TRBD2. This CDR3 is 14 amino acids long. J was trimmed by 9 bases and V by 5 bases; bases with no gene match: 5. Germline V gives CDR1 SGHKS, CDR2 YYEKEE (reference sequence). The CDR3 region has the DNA TGTGCCAGCAGTGGACTAGCGGGGGCGGTTGAGCAGTTCTTC. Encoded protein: CASSGLAGAVEQFF.

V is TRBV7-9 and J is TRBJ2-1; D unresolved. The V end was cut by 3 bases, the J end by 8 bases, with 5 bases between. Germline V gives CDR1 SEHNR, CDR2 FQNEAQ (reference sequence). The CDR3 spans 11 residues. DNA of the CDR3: TGTGCCAGCAGCTTTCTGGATGAGCAGTTCTTC. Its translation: CASSFLDEQFF.

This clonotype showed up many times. CDR3 nucleotide sequence: TGTGCCAGCAGCTTAAAGACAGGGGTGACCGGGGAGCTGTTTTTT. It is translated as CASSLKTGVTGELFF. The gene calls are TRBV7-7 and TRBJ2-2, with 8 nucleotides matching TRBD1. Losses at the gene ends were 2 bases for V and 5 bases for J; bases not matched to a gene: 4. The CDR3 has 15 amino acids. Germline lookup yields CDR1 SSHAT and CDR2 FNYEAQ (reference sequence).

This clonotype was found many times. The CDR3 nucleotides read TGTGCCAGCAGTTTAGCGCTCGGGTCAGATACGCAGTATTTT. Protein: CASSLALGSDTQYF. This chain connects TRBV12-3 or TRBV12-4 to TRBJ2-3; D ambiguous. Trimming took 0 bases from V and 4 from J, leaving 8 bases between them. This CDR3 spans 14 amino acids.

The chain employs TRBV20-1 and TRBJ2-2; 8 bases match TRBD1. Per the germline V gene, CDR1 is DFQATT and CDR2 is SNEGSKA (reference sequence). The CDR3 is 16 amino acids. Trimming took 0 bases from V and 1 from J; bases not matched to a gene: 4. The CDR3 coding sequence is TGCAGTGCTAGAGATCTTGGACAGGGGAACACCGGGGAGCTGTTTTTT. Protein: CSARDLGQGNTGELFF.

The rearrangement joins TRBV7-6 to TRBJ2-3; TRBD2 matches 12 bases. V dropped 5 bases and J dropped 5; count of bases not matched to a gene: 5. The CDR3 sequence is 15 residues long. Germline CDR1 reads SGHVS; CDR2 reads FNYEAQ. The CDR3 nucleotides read TGTGCCAGCAGCGCTAGCGGGGGGGCCGTAGATACGCAGTATTTT. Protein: CASSASGGAVDTQYF.

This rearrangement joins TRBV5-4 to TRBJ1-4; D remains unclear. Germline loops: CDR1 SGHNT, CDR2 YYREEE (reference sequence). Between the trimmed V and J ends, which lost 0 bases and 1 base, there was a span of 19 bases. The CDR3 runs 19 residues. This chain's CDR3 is CASSLADNWYPQTNEKLFF. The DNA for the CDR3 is TGTGCCAGCAGCTTGGCCGACAACTGGTATCCTCAAACTAATGAAAAACTGTTTTTT.

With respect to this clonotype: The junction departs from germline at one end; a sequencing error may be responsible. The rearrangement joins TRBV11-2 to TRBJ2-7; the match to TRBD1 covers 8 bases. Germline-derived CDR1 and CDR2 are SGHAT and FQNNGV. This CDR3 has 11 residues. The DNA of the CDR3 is TGTGCCAGCAGCTCAGACAGGGGCCCCGAATTC. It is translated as CASSSDRGPEF. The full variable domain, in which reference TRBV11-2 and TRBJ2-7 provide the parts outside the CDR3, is EAGVAQSPRYKIIEKRQSVAFWCNPISGHATLYWYQQILGQGPKLLIQFQNNGVVDDSQLPKDRFSAERLKGVDSTLKIQPAKLEDSAVYLCASSSDRGPEFGPGTRLTVT.